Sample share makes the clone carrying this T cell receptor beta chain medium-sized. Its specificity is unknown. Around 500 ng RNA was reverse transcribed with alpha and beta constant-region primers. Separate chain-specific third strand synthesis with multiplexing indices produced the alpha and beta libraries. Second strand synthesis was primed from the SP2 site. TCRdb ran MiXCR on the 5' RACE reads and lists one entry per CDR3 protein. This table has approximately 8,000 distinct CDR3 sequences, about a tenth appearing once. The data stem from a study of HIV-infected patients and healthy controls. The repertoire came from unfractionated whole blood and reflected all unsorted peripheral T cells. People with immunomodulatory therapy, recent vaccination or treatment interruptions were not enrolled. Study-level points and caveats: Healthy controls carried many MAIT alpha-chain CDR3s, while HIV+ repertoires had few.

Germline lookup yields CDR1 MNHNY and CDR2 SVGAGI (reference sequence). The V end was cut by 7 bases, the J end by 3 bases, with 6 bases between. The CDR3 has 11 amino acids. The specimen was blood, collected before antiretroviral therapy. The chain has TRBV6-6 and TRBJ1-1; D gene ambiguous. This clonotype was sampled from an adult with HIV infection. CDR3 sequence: CASTSYTEAFF. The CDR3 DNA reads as TGTGCCAGCACCTCGTACACTGAAGCTTTCTTT.